This T cell receptor (beta chain) was recovered during a study of T cell responses to AZD1222 COVID-19 vaccine. Study in general: Second-dose groups at about 4 or about 12 weeks were pooled.

Concerning this clone: Its specificity is not known.

The CDR3 extends over 15 amino acids. Trimming pared 2 bases from V and 4 bases from J, leaving 12 bases between. The V gene's germline CDR1 is MDHEN and CDR2 SYDVKM. The study, taken as a whole, reports: In all cases, repertoires were sampled only after the peak T cell response. Donors were largely white British and mainly female; clonal diversity was possibly underestimated.

Measured with immunoSEQ multiplex PCR; TCRdb has only the in-frame clones, and not every one. This table has 140,000 or so clones, about 88% appearing once. The TCR was taken from an adult in good health. The chain employs TRBV28 and TRBJ2-4; D might be TRBD2 (6 bases). The sample consisted of peripheral blood, taken on day 0 of AZD1222 vaccination. The CDR3 spells CASSLPGTAKNIQYF. CDR3 in DNA: TGTGCCAGCAGTTTACCAGGGACTGCAAAAAACATTCAGTACTTC.